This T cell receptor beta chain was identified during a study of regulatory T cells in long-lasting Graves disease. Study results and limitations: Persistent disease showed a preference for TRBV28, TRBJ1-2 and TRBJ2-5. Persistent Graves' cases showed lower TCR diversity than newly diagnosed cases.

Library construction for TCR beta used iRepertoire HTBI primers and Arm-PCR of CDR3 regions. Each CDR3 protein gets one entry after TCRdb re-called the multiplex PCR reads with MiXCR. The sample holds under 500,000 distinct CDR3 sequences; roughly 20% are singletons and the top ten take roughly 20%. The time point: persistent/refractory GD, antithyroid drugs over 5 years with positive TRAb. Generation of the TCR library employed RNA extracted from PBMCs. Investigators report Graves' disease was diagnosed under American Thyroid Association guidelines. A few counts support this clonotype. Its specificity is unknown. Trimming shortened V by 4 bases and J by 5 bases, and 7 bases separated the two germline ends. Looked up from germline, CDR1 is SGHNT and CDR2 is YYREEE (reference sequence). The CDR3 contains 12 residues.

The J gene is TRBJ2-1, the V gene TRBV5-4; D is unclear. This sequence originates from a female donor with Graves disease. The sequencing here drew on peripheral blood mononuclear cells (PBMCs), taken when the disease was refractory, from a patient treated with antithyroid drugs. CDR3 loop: CASSLVNNEQFF. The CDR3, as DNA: TGTGCCAGCAGCCTCGTCAACAATGAGCAGTTCTTC.